These 11 T cell receptor beta chains share one sample of origin, sequenced in a study of blood T cell repertoires in COVID-19 (TCRdb year 2020). Library preparation employed the immunoSEQ multiplex PCR assay. The table comes from immuneACCESS by way of TCRdb, which keeps in-frame sequences with V and J called. Part of the clones is missing from these tables; in studies checked, under half for an unresolved V gene and the rest for unknown reasons. In this sample the table shows around 76,000 clones, roughly 80% of which occur a single time. The top ten constitute roughly 0.83% of the sample. Sequenced material: peripheral blood. Receptors originate from a woman between 70 and 85 years old with acute or convalescent COVID-19.

This clone was seen once. The chain combines TRBV9 with TRBJ1-1, with D perhaps matching TRBD1 (6 bases). Germline values: CDR1 SGDLS, CDR2 YYNGEE. Trimming left V 6 bases short and J 4 bases short, with 19 bases between. The length of the CDR3 is 15 residues. This CDR3 is CASNRVMGGPTEAFF. The CDR3 DNA reads as TGTGCCAGCAATAGGGTTATGGGGGGGCCCACTGAAGCTTTCTTT.

The table lists this clone with a few counts. This chain joins TRBV19 and TRBJ1-5, with D perhaps matching TRBD1 (5 bases). This CDR3 has 16 amino acids. Per germline, CDR1 LNHDA and CDR2 SQIVND (reference sequence). V lost 1 base, J lost 7 bases, and 17 bases lay in between. CDR3 loop: CASSIVDISGYQPQHF. The CDR3 nucleotides read TGTGCCAGTAGTATAGTTGACATCTCAGGGTACCAGCCCCAGCATTTT.

This chain links TRBV18 with TRBJ1-6; possibly TRBD1 for D (5 bases). From germline, CDR1 is KGHSH and CDR2 LQKENI. The CDR3 loop spans 15 amino acids. Trimming took off 7 bases at V and 5 bases at J, with 15 bases between the two ends. CDR3 in amino acids: CASCVGGLNNSPLHF. The CDR3 DNA is TGTGCCAGCTGTGTTGGGGGACTCAATAATTCACCCCTCCACTTT.

This chain connects TRBV29-1 to TRBJ2-1, with TRBD2 identical over 7 bases. The length of the CDR3 is 17 residues. Germline lookup yields CDR1 SQVTM and CDR2 ANQGSEA. V was pared by 4 bases and J by 9 bases, with 21 bases of the junction left unmatched. CDR3 amino acids: CSVGVQARSLARAEQFF. The DNA for the CDR3 is TGCAGCGTTGGGGTCCAAGCCAGGTCACTAGCGAGGGCTGAGCAGTTCTTC.

The chain employs TRBV19 and TRBJ1-4; 8 positions agree with TRBD1. V shed 7 bases and J 7 bases; nucleotides not matched to a gene: 17. This CDR3 has 17 amino acids. Germline V gene data show CDR1 as LNHDA and CDR2 as SQIVND (reference sequence). The CDR3 region is CASTLSIWRTGSEKLFF. DNA of the CDR3: TGTGCCAGTACCCTCTCTATCTGGCGGACAGGGAGTGAAAAACTGTTTTTT.

V and J are TRBV30 and TRBJ1-1; no definite D call. V lost 0 bases and J 2 bases, leaving 7 bases between the germline ends. The germline V gene has CDR1 GTSNPN and CDR2 SVGIG (reference sequence). The CDR3 is made up of 13 amino acids. The CDR3 loop is CAWSVRENTEAFF. CDR3 in DNA: TGTGCCTGGAGTGTACGGGAAAACACTGAAGCTTTCTTT.

V usage is TRBV10-3 and J usage is TRBJ1-6; D is undetermined. Trimming removed 6 bases from V and 4 bases from J, with 10 bases in between. CDR1 is ENHRY and CDR2 is SYGVKD in the germline V gene. The CDR3 has 14 amino acids. In DNA, the CDR3 is TGTGCCATCAGCCCCGCACAGTATAATTCACCCCTCCACTTT. Its protein is CAISPAQYNSPLHF.

In nucleotides, the CDR3 is TGTGCCACCGGGACTAGGCGTGCCCCCCCGGTGGGTGAGCAGTACTTC. It specifies CATGTRRAPPVGEQYF. The V call is TRBV15, the J call TRBJ2-7; 8 bases match TRBD2. Germline V gives CDR1 LNHNV, CDR2 YYDKDF (reference sequence). The ends lost 8 bases at V and 7 bases at J; junction bases unmatched: 19. The CDR3 totals 16 residues.

The table lists this clone with a few counts. The J gene is TRBJ1-3, the V gene TRBV9; TRBD1 matches 8 bases. The CDR3 sequence is 18 residues long. J was trimmed by 0 bases and V by 3 bases; bases with no gene match: 11. Germline CDR1 and CDR2: SGDLS and YYNGEE. DNA of the CDR3: TGTGCCAGCAGCGAGACAGGGGACCCTATTTCCTCTGGAAACACCATATATTTT. Translated, it gives CASSETGDPISSGNTIYF.

The rearrangement uses TRBV19 and TRBJ2-1; 10 bases line up with TRBD2. CDR1 is LNHDA, CDR2 SQIVND, per germline (reference sequence). V shed 3 bases, J shed 7 bases, and the junction held 9 bases outside the gene matches. This CDR3 region has 16 residues. The CDR3 reads CASSINLASGGNEQFF. DNA of the CDR3: TGTGCCAGTAGTATTAATTTGGCTAGCGGGGGAAATGAGCAGTTCTTC.

The genes are TRBV29-1 and TRBJ1-1; D is uncertain. CDR1 SQVTM and CDR2 ANQGSEA come from the germline V gene. This CDR3 is 12 amino acids long. V was pared by 2 bases and J by 2 bases, with 6 bases between. The CDR3 bases are TGCAGCGTTGAACAATTTAACACTGAAGCTTTCTTT. This sequence encodes CSVEQFNTEAFF.